Listed below are T cell receptor beta chains from one sample, sequenced in a study of vaccination and CD4 T cells after COVID-19. TCRdb reprocessed the PCR reads with MiXCR, giving one entry per CDR3 protein. The sample holds tens of thousands of distinct CDR3 sequences; 43% are singletons and the top ten take 2.5% to 3%. These receptors' targets are unknown. The sample in question was CD4+ T cells from blood, cultured in vitro, obtained after SARS-CoV-2 vaccination. These receptor sequences come from a human donor who had recovered from COVID-19. CDR3s include the opening cysteine and the closing phenylalanine or tryptophan. D genes are given only for firm matches. Clone size is given for some rows only: seen once, a few or many times, or a class if the clone is expanded.

abundance: -
v_gene: TRBV19
j_gene: TRBJ1-1
d_gene: TRBD1
CDR3aa: CASRSKQGAAEAFF
CDR3nt: TGTGCCAGTAGGAGTAAACAGGGGGCCGCTGAAGCTTTCTTT

abundance: -
v_gene: TRBV7-9
j_gene: TRBJ2-6
d_gene: -
CDR3aa: CASDSQNSPGANVLTF
CDR3nt: TGTGCCAGCGACAGCCAAAATTCCCCTGGGGCCAACGTCCTGACTTTC

abundance: -
v_gene: TRBV6-4
j_gene: TRBJ2-2
d_gene: -
CDR3aa: CASSPGGSGELFF
CDR3nt: TGTGCCAGCAGTCCTGGGGGGTCCGGGGAGCTGTTTTTT

abundance: few
v_gene: TRBV7-9
j_gene: TRBJ1-1
d_gene: TRBD1
CDR3aa: CASSLALDRGTEAFF
CDR3nt: TGTGCCAGCAGCTTAGCGCTCGACAGGGGTACTGAAGCTTTCTTT

abundance: -
v_gene: TRBV7-3
j_gene: TRBJ2-6
d_gene: -
CDR3aa: CASSLGFSGANVLTF
CDR3nt: TGTGCCAGCAGCCTAGGCTTCTCTGGGGCCAACGTCCTGACTTTC

abundance: -
v_gene: TRBV27
j_gene: TRBJ2-1
d_gene: -
CDR3aa: CASTSHRGGDYNEQFF
CDR3nt: TGTGCCAGCACCTCCCATCGAGGCGGGGACTACAATGAGCAGTTCTTC

abundance: -
v_gene: TRBV7-2
j_gene: TRBJ2-7
d_gene: TRBD2
CDR3aa: CASSLNPGLAYEQYF
CDR3nt: TGTGCCAGCAGCTTAAACCCGGGACTAGCCTACGAGCAGTACTTC

abundance: -
v_gene: TRBV20-1
j_gene: TRBJ2-7
d_gene: TRBD1
CDR3aa: CSAQDRAPTYEQYF
CDR3nt: TGCAGTGCTCAAGACAGGGCCCCTACCTACGAGCAGTACTTC

abundance: few
v_gene: TRBV6-2/TRBV6-3
j_gene: TRBJ1-1
d_gene: -
CDR3aa: CASSYQRTETTEAFF
CDR3nt: TGTGCCAGCAGTTACCAAAGGACAGAGACGACTGAAGCTTTCTTT

abundance: -
v_gene: TRBV4-2
j_gene: TRBJ1-5
d_gene: -
CDR3aa: CASSQLGGGQPQHF
CDR3nt: TGTGCCAGCAGCCAATTGGGGGGGGGCCAGCCCCAGCATTTT

abundance: -
v_gene: TRBV30
j_gene: TRBJ1-1
d_gene: -
CDR3aa: CAWSKTGYTEAFF
CDR3nt: TGTGCCTGGAGTAAGACAGGTTACACTGAAGCTTTCTTT

abundance: few
v_gene: TRBV6-5
j_gene: TRBJ1-1
d_gene: -
CDR3aa: CASSYSSGIKTEAFF
CDR3nt: TGTGCCAGCAGTTACTCCTCCGGGATCAAGACTGAAGCTTTCTTT

abundance: -
v_gene: TRBV5-5
j_gene: TRBJ1-3
d_gene: TRBD1
CDR3aa: CASSATTGGNTIYF
CDR3nt: TGTGCCAGCAGCGCAACGACAGGGGGAAACACCATATATTTT

abundance: -
v_gene: TRBV20-1
j_gene: TRBJ2-6
d_gene: TRBD2
CDR3aa: CSARVLAGNSGANVLTF
CDR3nt: TGCAGTGCTAGGGTACTAGCGGGAAACTCTGGGGCCAACGTCCTGACTTTC

abundance: few
v_gene: TRBV20-1
j_gene: TRBJ1-1
d_gene: -
CDR3aa: CSARYSIGTEAFF
CDR3nt: TGCAGTGCTAGGTACAGTATTGGGACCGAAGCTTTCTTT

abundance: -
v_gene: TRBV27
j_gene: TRBJ2-2
d_gene: -
CDR3aa: CASSFVTPNTGELFF
CDR3nt: TGTGCCAGCAGTTTCGTGACCCCAAACACCGGGGAGCTGTTTTTT

abundance: -
v_gene: TRBV24-1
j_gene: TRBJ2-1
d_gene: TRBD2
CDR3aa: CATSDPGLAGGRDNEQFF
CDR3nt: TGTGCCACCAGTGATCCGGGACTAGCGGGAGGTAGAGACAATGAGCAGTTCTTC